This T cell receptor (beta chain) was sequenced in a study of T cells in Graves' hyperthyroidism and ophthalmopathy. This clonotype was found many times. From RNA transcripts, TCR beta CDR3 regions were amplified. RT-PCR in the first round (using the HTBI primer set) targeted the TCR CDR3. TCRdb fed the multiplex PCR reads into MiXCR, producing one record per CDR3 protein. Altogether under 400,000 distinct CDR3 sequences are present, approximately 14% being singletons, with the ten largest covering roughly 11%. Sample: blood. The source is a woman aged 60-75 years with Graves' hyperthyroidism.

CDR3 DNA: TGTGCCAGCAGCAAGGCGGGACAGGGTAGCTACGAGCAGTACTTC. Translating gives CASSKAGQGSYEQYF. The rearrangement joins TRBV11-3 to TRBJ2-7, with 9 bases identical to TRBD1. This CDR3 region has 15 residues. The germline V gene has CDR1 SGHNT and CDR2 YENEEA. The trim removed 5 bases at V and 3 bases at J, leaving 8 bases unmatched.